Listed below are T cell receptor beta chains from one sample, sequenced in a study of blood T cells in healthy people across ages. TCRdb independently ran MiXCR on the 5' RACE reads; one entry per CDR3 protein. The data contain 350,000 to 450,000 distinct CDR3 sequences, about half of them singletons. Sequences were obtained from blood. The receptors stem from a man aged 60-69 years in good health. CDR3s include the opening cysteine and the closing phenylalanine or tryptophan. A D gene is named only where the DNA matches it firmly. A clone size is listed for some rows: how often the clone was seen (once, few, many), or a class if it is expanded.

D	V	J	size	DNA	CDR3
TRBD1	TRBV4-1	TRBJ1-2	many	TGCGCCAGCAGCCTGGGACAGCCGACTTTCTATGGCTACACCTTC	CASSLGQPTFYGYTF
TRBD1	TRBV7-2	TRBJ2-7	NA	TGTGCCAGCAGCTCCCGGGACAGGGATTCGGCGTACTTC	CASSSRDRDSAYF
TRBD2	TRBV7-2	TRBJ2-1	NA	TGTGCCAGCAGCTGCCGACCGGGGGGGGGCAGGAGAAGGAATGAGCAGTTCTTC	CASSCRPGGGRRRNEQFF
NA	TRBV20-1	TRBJ2-3	NA	TGCAGTGCTGGAGGCGGGGGCGGGAGCACAGATACGCAGTATTTT	CSAGGGGGSTDTQYF
NA	TRBV20-1	TRBJ2-7	NA	TGCAGTGCTAGAGATGCTACCATCAGCCCCTACGAGCAGTACTTC	CSARDATISPYEQYF
NA	TRBV4-2	TRBJ2-5	NA	TGTGCCAGCAGCCAAGGTGCAGGGCAAATGCGAGAGACCCAGTACTTC	CASSQGAGQMRETQYF
NA	TRBV6-6	TRBJ2-7	NA	TGTGCCAGCAGCTCCGGGCTGATGGGGGAGCAGTACTTC	CASSSGLMGEQYF
TRBD1	TRBV28	TRBJ1-2	NA	TGTGCCGGCAGTTCCGCGGTTGACAGGGGACGAAAAGGCTACACCTTC	CAGSSAVDRGRKGYTF
NA	TRBV6-2/TRBV6-3	TRBJ1-2	NA	TGTGCCAGCACTATCGGAGAGGGCTATGGCTACACCTTC	CASTIGEGYGYTF
TRBD2	TRBV12-3/TRBV12-4	TRBJ2-1	NA	TGTGCCAGCAGCCAACTAGCGGGTGAGCAGTTCTTC	CASSQLAGEQFF
NA	TRBV20-1	TRBJ1-2	NA	TGCAGTGCTAACCGTCGGGGGACGACCTATGGCTACACCTTC	CSANRRGTTYGYTF
NA	TRBV6-2/TRBV6-3	TRBJ2-2	NA	TGTGCCAGCAGTTATAGAGCAGGGGACACCGGGGAGCTGTTTTTT	CASSYRAGDTGELFF
TRBD1	TRBV10-3	TRBJ1-2	NA	TGTGCCATCAGTGGGGACAGTTCTAACTATGGCTACACCTTC	CAISGDSSNYGYTF